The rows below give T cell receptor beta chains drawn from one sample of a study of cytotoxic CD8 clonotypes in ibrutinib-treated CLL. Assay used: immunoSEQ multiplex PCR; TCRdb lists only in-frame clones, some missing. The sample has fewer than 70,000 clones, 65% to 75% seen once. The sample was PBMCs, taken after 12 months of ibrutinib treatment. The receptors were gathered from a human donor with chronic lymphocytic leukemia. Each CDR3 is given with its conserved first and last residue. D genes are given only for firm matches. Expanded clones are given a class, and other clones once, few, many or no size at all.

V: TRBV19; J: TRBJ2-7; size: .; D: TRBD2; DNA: TGTGCCAGTAGCCATGGACTAGCGAATTACGAGCAGTACTTC; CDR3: CASSHGLANYEQYF
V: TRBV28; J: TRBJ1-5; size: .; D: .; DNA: TGTGCCAGCAGTTTCTCGGCAGGGTGGCAGCCCCAGCATTTT; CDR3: CASSFSAGWQPQHF
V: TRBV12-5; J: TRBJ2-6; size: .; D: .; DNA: TGTGCTAGTGGTTTGGTATCCGGGACTGGGGCCAACGTCCTGACTTTC; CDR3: CASGLVSGTGANVLTF
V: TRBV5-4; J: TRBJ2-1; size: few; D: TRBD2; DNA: TGTGCCAGCAGCCCGGGGACTAGCGGGACATACAATGAGCAGTTCTTC; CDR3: CASSPGTSGTYNEQFF
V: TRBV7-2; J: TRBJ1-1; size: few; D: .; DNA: TGTGCCAGCAGCACCGGATCGAACACTGAAGCTTTCTTT; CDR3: CASSTGSNTEAFF
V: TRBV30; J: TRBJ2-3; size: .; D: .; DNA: TGTGCCTGGAGTTTAGGTGGGCCAGATACGCAGTATTTT; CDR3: CAWSLGGPDTQYF
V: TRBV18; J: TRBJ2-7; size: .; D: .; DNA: TGTGCCAGCTCCGCCTGGGGGGAACCGACCTACGAGCAGTACTTC; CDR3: CASSAWGEPTYEQYF
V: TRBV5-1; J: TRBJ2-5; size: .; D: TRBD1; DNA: TGCGCCAGCAGCCTCGGGACAGTCCAAGAGACCCAGTACTTC; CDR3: CASSLGTVQETQYF
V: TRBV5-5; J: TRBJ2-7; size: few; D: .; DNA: TGTGCCAGCAGCCGGGACATCCAGGACACCTACGAGCAGTACTTC; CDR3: CASSRDIQDTYEQYF
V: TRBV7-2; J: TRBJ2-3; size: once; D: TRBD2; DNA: TGTGCCAGCAGCCTCCTAGGACTAGCGGGAAGCCCTTGGACAGATACGCAGTATTTT; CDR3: CASSLLGLAGSPWTDTQYF
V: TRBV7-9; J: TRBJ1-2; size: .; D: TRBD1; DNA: TGTGCCAGCAGCCCGACAGGGTTGGGCTATGGCTACACCTTC; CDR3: CASSPTGLGYGYTF
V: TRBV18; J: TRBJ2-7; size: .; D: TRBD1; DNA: TGTGCCAGCTCTCGAGACAGGGGCGACGAGCAGTACTTC; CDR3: CASSRDRGDEQYF
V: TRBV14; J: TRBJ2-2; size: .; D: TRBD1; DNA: TGTGCCAGCAGCCAAGGTCTCGTGTCAGGGGGCACCGGGGAGCTGTTTTTT; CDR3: CASSQGLVSGGTGELFF
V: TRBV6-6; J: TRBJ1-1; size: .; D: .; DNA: TGTGCCAGCACCGACTCAAGGGGGGCCTGGACTGAAGCTTTCTTT; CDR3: CASTDSRGAWTEAFF
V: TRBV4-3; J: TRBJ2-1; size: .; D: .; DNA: TGCGCCAGCAGCCAAGAGGGCAGTTACAATGAGCAGTTCTTC; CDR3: CASSQEGSYNEQFF
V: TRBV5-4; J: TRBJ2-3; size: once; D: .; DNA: TGTGCCAGCAGCTTGGGCAGCCATAGCACAGATACGCAGTATTTT; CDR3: CASSLGSHSTDTQYF
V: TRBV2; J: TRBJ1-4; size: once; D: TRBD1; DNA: TGTGCCAGCAGGAGGACAGGGAGTGAAAAACTGTTTTTT; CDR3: CASRRTGSEKLFF
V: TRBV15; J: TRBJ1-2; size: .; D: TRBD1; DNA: TGTGCCACCAGCAGAGATCTGGACAGGGGAGGGTATGGCTACACCTTC; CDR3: CATSRDLDRGGYGYTF
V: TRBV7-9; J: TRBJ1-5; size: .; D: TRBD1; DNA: TGTGCCAGCAGCCGACAGGGTGAGAATCAGCCCCAGCATTTT; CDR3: CASSRQGENQPQHF
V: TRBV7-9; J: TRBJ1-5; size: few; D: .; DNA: TGTGCCAGCAGCGTGGGCAGGGCCGATCAGCCCCAGCATTTT; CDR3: CASSVGRADQPQHF
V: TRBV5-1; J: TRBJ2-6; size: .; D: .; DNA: TGCGCCAGCAGCGCATCCTCTTCTGGGGCCAACGTCCTGACTTTC; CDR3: CASSASSSGANVLTF
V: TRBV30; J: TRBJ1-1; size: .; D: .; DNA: TGTGCCTGGAGTGTATGGGCCCCGAACACTGAAGCTTTCTTT; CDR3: CAWSVWAPNTEAFF
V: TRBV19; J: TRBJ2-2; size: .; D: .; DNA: TGTGCCAGTACCCCCCCGGGGACCGGGGAGCTGTTTTTT; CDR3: CASTPPGTGELFF
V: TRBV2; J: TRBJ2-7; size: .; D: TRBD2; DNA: TGTGCCAGCACTGTACCGATAGCGGGAGGATCTTCCTACGAGCAGTACTTC; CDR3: CASTVPIAGGSSYEQYF
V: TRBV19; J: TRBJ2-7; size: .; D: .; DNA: TGTGCCAGTAGTATGTCTGGCAGGGCCTACGAGCAGTACTTC; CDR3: CASSMSGRAYEQYF
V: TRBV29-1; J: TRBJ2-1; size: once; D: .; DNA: TGCAGCGTTGATGGCTACAATGAGCAGTTCTTC; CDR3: CSVDGYNEQFF
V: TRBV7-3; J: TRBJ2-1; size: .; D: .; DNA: TGTGCCAGCAGTCCCTCCCGGGTTCACAATGAGCAGTTCTTC; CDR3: CASSPSRVHNEQFF
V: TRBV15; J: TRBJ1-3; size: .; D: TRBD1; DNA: TGTGCCACCAGCAGAGATGGGGGGACAGGGGTTTCTGGAAACACCATATATTTT; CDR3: CATSRDGGTGVSGNTIYF
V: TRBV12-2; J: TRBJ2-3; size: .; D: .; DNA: TGTGCAAGTCGCTTAACAGGGACTAGCGGGAGGGATGCAGATACGCAGTATTTT; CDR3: CASRLTGTSGRDADTQYF
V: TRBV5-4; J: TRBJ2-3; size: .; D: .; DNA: TGTGCCAGCAGCCCGGGCGGCACAGATACGCAGTATTTT; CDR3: CASSPGGTDTQYF
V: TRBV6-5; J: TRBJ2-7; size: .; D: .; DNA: TGTGCCAGCAGTTACTTTCTAGGCCCGCAGTACTTC; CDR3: CASSYFLGPQYF
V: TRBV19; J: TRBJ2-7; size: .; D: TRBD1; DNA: TGTGCCAGTAAGGCGACAGGGGTCTACGAGCAGTACTTC; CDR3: CASKATGVYEQYF
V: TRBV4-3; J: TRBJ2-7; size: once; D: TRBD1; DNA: TGCGCCAGCAGCCAGAGACAGGGATCCGAGCAGTACTTC; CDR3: CASSQRQGSEQYF
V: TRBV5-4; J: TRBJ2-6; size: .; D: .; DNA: TGTGCCAGCAGCTTAGGCTTTGGGGCCAACGTCCTGACTTTC; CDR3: CASSLGFGANVLTF
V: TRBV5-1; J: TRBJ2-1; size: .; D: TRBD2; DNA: TGCGCCAGCAGCTTGGGGACTAGCGGTTACAATGAGCAGTTCTTC; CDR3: CASSLGTSGYNEQFF
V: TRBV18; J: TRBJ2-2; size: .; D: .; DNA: TGTGCCAGCTCACCACCCAACAGGGAAAACACCGGGGAGCTGTTTTTT; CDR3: CASSPPNRENTGELFF
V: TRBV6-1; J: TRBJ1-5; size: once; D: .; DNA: TGTGCCAGCAGTGAAGTCGGGCATAGCAATCAGCCCCAGCATTTT; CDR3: CASSEVGHSNQPQHF
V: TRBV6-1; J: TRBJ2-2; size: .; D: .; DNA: TGTGCCAGCAGTGTTAGCGGCACCGGGGAGCTGTTTTTT; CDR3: CASSVSGTGELFF
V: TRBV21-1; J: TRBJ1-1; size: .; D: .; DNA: TGTGCCAGCAGCACTGGACAGCGGCAAGACACTGAAGCTTTCTTT; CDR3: CASSTGQRQDTEAFF
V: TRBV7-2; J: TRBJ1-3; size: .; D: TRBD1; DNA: TGTGCCAGCAGCTTAGCTGGACAGGGCTCTGGAAACACCATATATTTT; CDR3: CASSLAGQGSGNTIYF
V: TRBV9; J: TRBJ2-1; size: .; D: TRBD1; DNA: TGTGCCAGCAGCCCGGGACAGACGATGTTCCAGGTCTACAATGAGCAGTTCTTC; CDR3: CASSPGQTMFQVYNEQFF
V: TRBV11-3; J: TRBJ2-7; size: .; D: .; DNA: TGTGCCAGCAGCCCCGGCCCACGCAGGGCTCACGAGCAGTACTTC; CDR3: CASSPGPRRAHEQYF
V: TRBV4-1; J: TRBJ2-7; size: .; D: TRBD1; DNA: TGCGCCAGCAGCCTCTTGGACAGGGTTGGCTACGAGCAGTACTTC; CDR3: CASSLLDRVGYEQYF
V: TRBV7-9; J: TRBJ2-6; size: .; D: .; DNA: TGTGCCAGCAGCTTAACGGGCTCTGGGGCCAACGTCCTGACTTTC; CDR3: CASSLTGSGANVLTF
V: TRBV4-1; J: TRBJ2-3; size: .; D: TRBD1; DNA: TGCGCCAGCAGCCAGACACAGGGGACAGATACGCAGTATTTT; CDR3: CASSQTQGTDTQYF
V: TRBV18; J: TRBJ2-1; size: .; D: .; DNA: TGTGCCAGCTCACCTCCCGGATTTTGGGGGGTGGCCTACAATGAGCAGTTCTTC; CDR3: CASSPPGFWGVAYNEQFF
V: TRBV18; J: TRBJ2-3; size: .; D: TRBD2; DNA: TGTGCCAGCTCACCACGGCTATTACTAGCGGCTAACACAGATACGCAGTATTTT; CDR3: CASSPRLLLAANTDTQYF
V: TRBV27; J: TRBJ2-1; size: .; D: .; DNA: TGTGCCAGCAGTTCAAGCAGGGTTAGTGAGCAGTTCTTC; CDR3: CASSSSRVSEQFF
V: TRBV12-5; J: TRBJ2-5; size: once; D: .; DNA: TGTGCTAGTGGTTCTGGGGAGACCCAGTACTTC; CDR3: CASGSGETQYF
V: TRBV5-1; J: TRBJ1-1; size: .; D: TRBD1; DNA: TGCGCCAGCAGCAACCGGGACAGGGGCTTGAACACTGAAGCTTTCTTT; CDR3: CASSNRDRGLNTEAFF
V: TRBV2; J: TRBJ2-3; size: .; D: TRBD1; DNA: TGTGCCAGCTCCCCAACAGGGGGCGGCACAGATACGCAGTATTTT; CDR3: CASSPTGGGTDTQYF
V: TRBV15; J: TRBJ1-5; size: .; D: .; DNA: TGTGCCACCAGCAGAGATGATCAGCCCCAGCATTTT; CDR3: CATSRDDQPQHF
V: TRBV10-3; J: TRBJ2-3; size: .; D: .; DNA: TGTGCCATCAGTCAGATCCCCGCGGGGAGCACAGATACGCAGTATTTT; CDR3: CAISQIPAGSTDTQYF
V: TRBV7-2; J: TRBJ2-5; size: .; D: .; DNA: TGTGCCAGCAGCTACGGAGCTTCGGGGGAATTCGGGGAGACCCAGTACTTC; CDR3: CASSYGASGEFGETQYF
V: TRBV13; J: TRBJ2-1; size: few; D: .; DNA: TGTGCCAGCAGCCCCCCCGGGGCGGGACCGGACAATGAGCAGTTCTTC; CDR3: CASSPPGAGPDNEQFF
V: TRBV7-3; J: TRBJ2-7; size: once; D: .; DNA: TGTGCCAGCAGCTTAACTGGAGGCAGGGCCTACGAGCAGTACTTC; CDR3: CASSLTGGRAYEQYF
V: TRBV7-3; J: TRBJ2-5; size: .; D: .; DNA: TGTGCCAGCAGCTCGTATCAGGCGCCCGAGACCCAGTACTTC; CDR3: CASSSYQAPETQYF
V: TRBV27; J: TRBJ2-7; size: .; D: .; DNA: TGTGCCAGCAGTCCGTTAGGGGGTGGCCCCTACGAGCAGTACTTC; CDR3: CASSPLGGGPYEQYF
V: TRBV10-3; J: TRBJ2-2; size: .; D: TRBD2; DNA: TGTGCCACCCAAAGCTCTAGCGGTCATAACGCGAACACCGGGGAGCTGTTTTTT; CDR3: CATQSSSGHNANTGELFF
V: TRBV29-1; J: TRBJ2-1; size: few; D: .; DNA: TGCAGCGTTGAAGATTGGCAGGACAATGAGCAGTTCTTC; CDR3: CSVEDWQDNEQFF